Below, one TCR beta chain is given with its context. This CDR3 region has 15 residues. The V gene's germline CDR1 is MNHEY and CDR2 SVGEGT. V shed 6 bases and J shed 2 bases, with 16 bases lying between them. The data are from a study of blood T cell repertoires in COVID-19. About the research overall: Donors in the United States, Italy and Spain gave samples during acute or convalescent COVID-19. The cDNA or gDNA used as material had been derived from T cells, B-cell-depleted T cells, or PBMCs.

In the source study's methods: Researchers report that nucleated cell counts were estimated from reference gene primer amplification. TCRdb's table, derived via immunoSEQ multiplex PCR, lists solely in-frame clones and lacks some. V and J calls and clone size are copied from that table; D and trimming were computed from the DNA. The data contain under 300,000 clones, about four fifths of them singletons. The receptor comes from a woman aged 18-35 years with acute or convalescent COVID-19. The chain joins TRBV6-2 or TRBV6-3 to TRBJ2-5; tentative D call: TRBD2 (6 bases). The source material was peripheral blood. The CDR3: CASSPWSGGQETQYF. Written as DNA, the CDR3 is TGTGCCAGCAGCCCTTGGAGTGGGGGGCAAGAGACCCAGTACTTC.